This T cell receptor beta chain was profiled in a study of PD-L1 blockade in urothelial cancer. As to time point: pretreatment peripheral blood. Individual patients had between 1 and 8 samples, taken pretreatment and on-treatment. V lost 4 bases and J lost 7, with 29 bases in between. The CDR3 runs to 19 residues. The V gene's germline CDR1 is KGHSH and CDR2 LQKENI. Method: immunoSEQ multiplex PCR; TCRdb's copy keeps in-frame clones and lacks some. The profile shows about 74,000 clones, roughly 88% of them singletons. The sequence was obtained from a man in his 70s with urothelial cancer. The V and J genes are TRBV18 and TRBJ2-1; possibly TRBD2 for D (12 bases). This specimen was PBMCs, taken around atezolizumab (anti-PD-L1) treatment. The CDR3 protein is CASSRRDRGTSGPWNEQFF. DNA for the CDR3: TGTGCCAGCTCACGGAGGGACAGGGGGACTAGCGGGCCATGGAATGAGCAGTTCTTC.